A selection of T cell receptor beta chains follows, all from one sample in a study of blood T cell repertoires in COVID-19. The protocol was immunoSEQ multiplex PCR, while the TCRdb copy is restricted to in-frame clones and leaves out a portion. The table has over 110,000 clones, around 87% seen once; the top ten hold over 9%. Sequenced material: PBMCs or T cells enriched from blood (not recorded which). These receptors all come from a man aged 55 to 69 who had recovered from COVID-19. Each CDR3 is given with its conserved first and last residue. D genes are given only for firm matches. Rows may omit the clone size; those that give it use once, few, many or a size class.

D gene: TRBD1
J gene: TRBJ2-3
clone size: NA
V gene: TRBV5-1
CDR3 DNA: TGCGCCAGCAGCACGATGGACAGGTCAGGGACAGATACGCAGTATTTT
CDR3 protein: CASSTMDRSGTDTQYF

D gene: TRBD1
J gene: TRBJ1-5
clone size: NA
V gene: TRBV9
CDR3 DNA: TGTGCCAGCAGCTATGGGACAGGGAATCAGCCCCAGCATTTT
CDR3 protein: CASSYGTGNQPQHF

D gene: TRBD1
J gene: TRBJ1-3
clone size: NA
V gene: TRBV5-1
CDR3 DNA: TGCGCCAGCAGCTCTTTACAGGGGGCCATGATATATTTT
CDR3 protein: CASSSLQGAMIYF

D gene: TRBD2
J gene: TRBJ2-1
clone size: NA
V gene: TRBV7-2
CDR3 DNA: TGTGCCAGCAGCTTAGATCCCCGACTAGCGGGAGACTCCTACAATGAGCAGTTCTTC
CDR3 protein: CASSLDPRLAGDSYNEQFF

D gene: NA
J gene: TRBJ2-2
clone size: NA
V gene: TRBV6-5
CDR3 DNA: TGTGCCAGCAGAATTGACAGAATGAACACCGGGGAGCTGTTTTTT
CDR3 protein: CASRIDRMNTGELFF

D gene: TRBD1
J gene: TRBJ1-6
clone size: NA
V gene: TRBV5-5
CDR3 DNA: TGTGCCAGCAGCTTGTCCTTCGACAGGGGACGTTCACCCCTCCACTTT
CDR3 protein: CASSLSFDRGRSPLHF

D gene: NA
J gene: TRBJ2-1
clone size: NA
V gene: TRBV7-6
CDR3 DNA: TGTGCCAGCAGCTTAGGTTGGGACATTGACTCTGAGCAGTTCTTC
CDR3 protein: CASSLGWDIDSEQFF

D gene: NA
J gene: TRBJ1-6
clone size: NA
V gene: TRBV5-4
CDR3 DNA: TGTGCCAGCAGCTTGGACAGAGACAATTCACCCCTCCACTTT
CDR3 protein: CASSLDRDNSPLHF

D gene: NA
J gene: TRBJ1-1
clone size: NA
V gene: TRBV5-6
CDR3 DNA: TGTGCCAGCAGCTCAGGGTTTGCTGAAGCTTTCTTT
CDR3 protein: CASSSGFAEAFF

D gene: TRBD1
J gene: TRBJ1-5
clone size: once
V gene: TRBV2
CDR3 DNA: TGTGCCAGTAGGACAGGTAGCAATCAGCCCCAGCATTTT
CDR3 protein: CASRTGSNQPQHF

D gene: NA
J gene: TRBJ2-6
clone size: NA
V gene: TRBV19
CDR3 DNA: TGTGCCAGTAGCCCAACAGGGCTTCCGAGGTCTGGGGCCAACGTCCTGACTTTC
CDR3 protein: CASSPTGLPRSGANVLTF

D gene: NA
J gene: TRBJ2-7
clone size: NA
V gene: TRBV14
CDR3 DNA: TGTGCCACTGAGGGACCTCCAGGGGAGAGCTCCTACGAGCAGTACTTC
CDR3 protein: CATEGPPGESSYEQYF

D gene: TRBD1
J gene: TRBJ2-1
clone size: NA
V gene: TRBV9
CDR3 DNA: TGTGCCAGAGGGACAGGTGTGAATGAGCAGTTCTTC
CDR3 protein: CARGTGVNEQFF

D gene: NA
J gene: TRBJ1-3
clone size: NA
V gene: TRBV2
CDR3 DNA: TGTGCCAGCAGTGAGCGAAGCAGACTCTCTGGAAACACCATATATTTT
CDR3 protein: CASSERSRLSGNTIYF

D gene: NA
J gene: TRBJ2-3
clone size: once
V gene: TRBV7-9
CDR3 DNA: TGTGCCAGCAGCCCTACTACGGGCGGGATGGCAGATACGCAGTATTTT
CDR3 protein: CASSPTTGGMADTQYF

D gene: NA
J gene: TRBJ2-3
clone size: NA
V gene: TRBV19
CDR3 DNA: TGTGCCAGTAGGGATAAGGCAGCGTCCTTCACAGATACGCAGTATTTT
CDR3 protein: CASRDKAASFTDTQYF

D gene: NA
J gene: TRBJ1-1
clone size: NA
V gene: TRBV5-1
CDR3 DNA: TGCGCCAGCAGCCGGCAAGGGGGGAACACTGAAGCTTTCTTT
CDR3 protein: CASSRQGGNTEAFF

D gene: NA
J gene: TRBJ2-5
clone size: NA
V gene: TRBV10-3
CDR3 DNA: TGTGCCATCAGAGCGAAGGCACAAGAGACCCAGTACTTC
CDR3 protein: CAIRAKAQETQYF

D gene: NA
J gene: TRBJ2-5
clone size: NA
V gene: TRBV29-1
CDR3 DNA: TGCAGCGTTGCAACAGGACAGCTAGAAGAGACCCAGTACTTC
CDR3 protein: CSVATGQLEETQYF

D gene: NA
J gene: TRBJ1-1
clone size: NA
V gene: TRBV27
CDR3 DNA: TGTGCCAGCAGTTTACGGAGTCAGGCGGGCACTGAAGCTTTCTTT
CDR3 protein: CASSLRSQAGTEAFF

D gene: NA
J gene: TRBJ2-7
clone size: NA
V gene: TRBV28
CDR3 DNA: TGTGCCAGCAGCCCGTGGGCACTAGGAAAAAAGTACGAGCAGTACTTC
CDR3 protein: CASSPWALGKKYEQYF

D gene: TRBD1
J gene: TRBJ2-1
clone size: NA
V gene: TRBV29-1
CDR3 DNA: TGCAGCGTCCGGGCAGGGGGCAACGAGCAGTTCTTC
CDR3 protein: CSVRAGGNEQFF

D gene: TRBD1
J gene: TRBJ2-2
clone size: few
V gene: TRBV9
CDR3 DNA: TGTGCCAGCAGCGGTACCGGGACAGGGAACACCGGGGAGCTGTTTTTT
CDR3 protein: CASSGTGTGNTGELFF

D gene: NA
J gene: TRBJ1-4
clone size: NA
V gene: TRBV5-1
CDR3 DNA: TGCGCCAGCAGTCCTGACGGGACACCGATTGAAAAACTGTTTTTT
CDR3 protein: CASSPDGTPIEKLFF

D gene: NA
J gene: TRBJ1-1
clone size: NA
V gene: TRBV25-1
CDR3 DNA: TGTGCCACCGCCAGGGGACAGAACACTGAAGCTTTCTTT
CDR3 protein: CATARGQNTEAFF

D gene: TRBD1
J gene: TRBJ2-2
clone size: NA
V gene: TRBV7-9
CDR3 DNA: TGTGCCAGCCGCAGACAGGGGAACACCGGGGAGCTGTTTTTT
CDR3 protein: CASRRQGNTGELFF

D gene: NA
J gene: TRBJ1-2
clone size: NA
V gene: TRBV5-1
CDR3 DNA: TGCGCCAGCAGCTTGGCCGAACAGGGTGCAGGCTACACCTTC
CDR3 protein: CASSLAEQGAGYTF

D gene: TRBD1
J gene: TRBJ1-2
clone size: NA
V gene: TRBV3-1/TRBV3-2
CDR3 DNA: TGTGCCAGCAGCCAAGTCCGACAGGGGGTTAACTATGGCTACACCTTC
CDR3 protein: CASSQVRQGVNYGYTF

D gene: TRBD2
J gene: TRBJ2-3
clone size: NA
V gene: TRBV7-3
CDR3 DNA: TGTGCCAGCAGCTTAAAACTAGCGGGGCGGGGAGATACGCAGTATTTT
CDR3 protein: CASSLKLAGRGDTQYF

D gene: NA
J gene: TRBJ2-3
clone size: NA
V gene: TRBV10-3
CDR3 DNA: TGTGCCATCAGGGGGGGACTCGACGGGTTGGATACGCAGTATTTT
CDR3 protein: CAIRGGLDGLDTQYF

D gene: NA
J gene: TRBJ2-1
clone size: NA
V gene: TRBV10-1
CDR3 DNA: TGCGCCAGCAGCGGCCAGCGGGCCGGCAATGAGCAGTTCTTC
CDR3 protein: CASSGQRAGNEQFF

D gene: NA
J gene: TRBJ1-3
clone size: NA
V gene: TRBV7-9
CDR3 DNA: TGTGCCAGCAGCACCGGTCCTGGAAACACCATATATTTT
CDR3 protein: CASSTGPGNTIYF

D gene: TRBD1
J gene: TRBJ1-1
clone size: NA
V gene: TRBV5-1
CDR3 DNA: TGCGCCAGCGGACGGGGGACAGGGGGCACTGAAGCTTTCTTT
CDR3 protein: CASGRGTGGTEAFF

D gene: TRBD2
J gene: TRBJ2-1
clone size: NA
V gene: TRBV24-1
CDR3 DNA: TGTGCCACCAGTGACCCGGCGGGAGTTGGCTACAATGAGCAGTTCTTC
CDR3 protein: CATSDPAGVGYNEQFF

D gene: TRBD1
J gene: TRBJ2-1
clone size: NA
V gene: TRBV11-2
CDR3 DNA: TGTGCCAGCAGCTTAGTGAGGGGGCGCGACCATGAGCAGTTCTTC
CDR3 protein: CASSLVRGRDHEQFF

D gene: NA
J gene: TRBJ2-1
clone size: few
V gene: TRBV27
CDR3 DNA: TGTGCCAGCAGTTTACAGGGATCCTCCGGTGAGCAGTTCTTC
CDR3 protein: CASSLQGSSGEQFF

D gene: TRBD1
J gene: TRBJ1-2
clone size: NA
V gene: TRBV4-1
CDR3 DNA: TGCGCCAGCAGCCAAGAGGAAGGACAGGGCTATGGCTACACCTTC
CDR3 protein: CASSQEEGQGYGYTF

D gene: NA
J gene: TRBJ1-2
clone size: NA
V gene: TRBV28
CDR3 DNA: TGTGCCAGCAGTTTGAACTCCTATGGCTACACCTTC
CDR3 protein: CASSLNSYGYTF

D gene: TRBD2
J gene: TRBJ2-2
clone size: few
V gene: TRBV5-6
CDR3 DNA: TGTGCCAGCAGCGAGACTAGCGGGAGAGCGGGGGAGCTGTTTTTT
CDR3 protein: CASSETSGRAGELFF

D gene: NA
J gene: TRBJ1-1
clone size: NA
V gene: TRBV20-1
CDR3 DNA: TGCAGTGCTCGGAGGAACACTGAAGCTTTCTTT
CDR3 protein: CSARRNTEAFF

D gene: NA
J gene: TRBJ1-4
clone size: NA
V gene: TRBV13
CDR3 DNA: TGTGCCAGCAGCCTTCGGGCGGGCCGAGGTGACGAAAAACTGTTTTTT
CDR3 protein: CASSLRAGRGDEKLFF

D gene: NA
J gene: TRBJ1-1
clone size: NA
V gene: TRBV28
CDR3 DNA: TGTGCCAGCAGTTTGTTAGGGGGTTACACTGAAGCTTTCTTT
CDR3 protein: CASSLLGGYTEAFF

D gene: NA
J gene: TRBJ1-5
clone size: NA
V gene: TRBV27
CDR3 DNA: TGTGCCAGCGGGGTGCCTGGGGGGTATCAGCCCCAGCATTTT
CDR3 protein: CASGVPGGYQPQHF

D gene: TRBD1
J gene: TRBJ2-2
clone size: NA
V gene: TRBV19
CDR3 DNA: TGTGCCAGTAGTCGATCCACAGGGGACACCGGGGAGCTGTTTTTT
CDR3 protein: CASSRSTGDTGELFF

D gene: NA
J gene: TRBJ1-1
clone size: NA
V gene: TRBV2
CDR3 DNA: TGTGCCAGCAGTGAGACGTTCGGGGGTGAAGCTTTCTTT
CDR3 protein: CASSETFGGEAFF

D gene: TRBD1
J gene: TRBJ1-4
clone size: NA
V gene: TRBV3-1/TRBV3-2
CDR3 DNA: TGTGCCAGCAGCCGGACCGGGACAGCAACTAATGAAAAACTGTTTTTT
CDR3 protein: CASSRTGTATNEKLFF

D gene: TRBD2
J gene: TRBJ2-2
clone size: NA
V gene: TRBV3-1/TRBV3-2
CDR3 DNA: TGTGCCAGCAGCCAAGGGCTAGCGGCCACCGGGGAGCTGTTTTTT
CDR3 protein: CASSQGLAATGELFF

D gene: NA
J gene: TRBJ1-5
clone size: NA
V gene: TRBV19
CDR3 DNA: TGTGCCAGTAGTATAGATCCGCGAACGAATCAGCCCCAGCATTTT
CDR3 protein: CASSIDPRTNQPQHF